This T cell receptor beta chain was sequenced in a study of blood T cell repertoires in COVID-19. Overall study: Collection of acute and convalescent COVID-19 samples took place in the United States, Italy and Spain. From T cells, B-cell-depleted T cells, or PBMCs came the material, which was cDNA or gDNA.

Methods used by the authors: Counts of nucleated cells, estimated from reference gene primer amplification, were obtained. Clones were read by immunoSEQ multiplex PCR, and TCRdb kept only the in-frame ones, dropping some. That table supplies the V and J calls and clone size; D and trimming were determined from the DNA. The table has some 87,000 clones, roughly four fifths seen once. V shed 5 bases and J shed 3 bases, with 16 bases lying between them. Germline V lookup: CDR1 MNHEY, CDR2 SVGAGI. This CDR3 is built from 15 residues. What was sequenced was peripheral blood. The TCR originated in a human donor in a cohort sampled during active COVID-19. The chain carries TRBV6-5 and TRBJ2-5; D is perhaps TRBD2 (7 bases). In DNA form, the CDR3 reads TGTGCCAGCAGTAGAACGGGGGGACATGAAGAGACCCAGTACTTC. Residues: CASSRTGGHEETQYF.